Shown below are 29 T cell receptor beta chains from a single sample sequenced in a study of control samples from healthy donors and cancer patients. Repertoires were generated with immunoSEQ multiplex PCR, while TCRdb's copy carries only in-frame clones and drops some. This sample yields about 180,000 clones, of which approximately 90% are seen a single time; over 1.1% belongs to the top ten. Sequencing was done on a sample of blood. These receptors all stem from a man aged 30 to 39 in good health.

The CDR3 region has the DNA TGCGCCAGCAGCTTGTCAGGGAGGCACATTCAGTACTTC. It translates to CASSLSGRHIQYF. The chain uses TRBV5-1 and TRBJ2-4; D may be TRBD2 (6 bases). This CDR3 is 13 amino acids long. CDR1 is SGHRS, CDR2 YFSETQ, per germline. V lost 1 base and J 8 bases, leaving 10 bases between the germline ends.

The rearrangement links TRBV6-5 to TRBJ1-1; D is unresolved. Trimming removed 6 bases at V and 3 bases at J, with 11 bases between. CDR3 length equals 13 residues. Germline CDR1 reads MNHEY; CDR2 reads SVGAGI. The CDR3 bases are TGTGCCAGCAGGGACGGTCGGGACACTGAAGCTTTCTTT. Translating gives CASRDGRDTEAFF.

The chain links TRBV5-1 to TRBJ2-3, with D possibly being TRBD2 (6 bases). Germline CDR1 is SGHRS and CDR2 is YFSETQ. The germline V and J ends were trimmed by 0 bases and 1 base, with 9 bases remaining between them. The CDR3 has 15 amino acids. This CDR3 reads CASSLGGGGTDTQYF. Written as DNA, the CDR3 is TGCGCCAGCAGCTTGGGGGGCGGGGGCACAGATACGCAGTATTTT.

In DNA, the CDR3 is TGTGCCAGCTCCGGACAGGCGAACACTGAAGCTTTCTTT. Protein product: CASSGQANTEAFF. This rearrangement joins TRBV18 to TRBJ1-1; TRBD1 matches at 7 bases. The germline CDR1 and CDR2 sequences are KGHSH and LQKENI. J was trimmed by 1 base and V by 6 bases; bases with no gene match: 2. This CDR3 is 13 amino acids long.

J is TRBJ2-3 and V is TRBV6-6; TRBD1 might be the D (6 bases). The CDR3 sequence is 11 residues long. Trimming cost V 5 bases and J 6 bases, with 6 bases left between them. The germline V gene has CDR1 MNHNY and CDR2 SVGAGI (reference sequence). The CDR3 loop is CASSRGDTQYF. In nucleotides, the CDR3 is TGTGCCAGCAGTAGGGGGGATACGCAGTATTTT.

This rearrangement joins TRBV11-2 to TRBJ2-7; 7 bases match TRBD2. The CDR3 contains 14 residues. V gave up 1 base and J gave up 3 bases; unmatched junction bases: 3. Germline CDR1 is SGHAT and CDR2 is FQNNGV. For the CDR3, the DNA is TGTGCCAGCAGCTTAGCGGCTAGCGGCTACGAGCAGTACTTC. It encodes CASSLAASGYEQYF.

The chain recombines TRBV21-1 with TRBJ2-7. TRBV21-1 is recorded as a pseudogene. CDR3 length: 12 amino acids. CDR3 residues: CASHRASYEQYF. The CDR3 DNA reads as TGTGCCAGTCATCGGGCGTCCTACGAGCAGTACTTC.

The chain uses TRBV7-9 and TRBJ1-4, with 9 positions matching TRBD1. J was trimmed by 7 bases and V by 2 bases; bases with no gene match: 2. The CDR3 is made up of 14 amino acids. Germline CDR1 reads SEHNR; CDR2 reads FQNEAQ (reference sequence). CDR3 DNA: TGTGCCAGCAGCTTAACAGGGGGCCCTGAAAAACTGTTTTTT. Encoded protein: CASSLTGGPEKLFF.

The chain recombines TRBV10-3 with TRBJ2-7; 9 nucleotides agree with TRBD1. Trimming took 0 bases from V and 5 from J; bases not matched to a gene: 8. The CDR3 has 16 amino acids. Germline CDR1 is ENHRY and CDR2 is SYGVKD. For the CDR3, the DNA is TGTGCCATCAGTGAGTCCAGGACAGGGGTATTTGACGAGCAGTACTTC. It yields the protein CAISESRTGVFDEQYF.

The J gene is TRBJ1-6, the V gene TRBV27, with D hard to call. CDR1 and CDR2 from the germline V gene are MNHEY and SMNVEV (reference sequence). Trimming removed 7 bases at V and 8 bases at J, with 15 bases between. CDR3 length: 14 amino acids. The DNA of the CDR3 is TGTGCCAGCACTCCCGGGTCTGGGGATTCACCCCTCCACTTT. It specifies CASTPGSGDSPLHF.

The table lists this clone with a count of one. This chain uses TRBV28 with TRBJ2-7; 7 nucleotides match TRBD1. The ends lost 7 bases at V and 2 bases at J; junction bases unmatched: 11. The CDR3 runs 15 residues. Germline values: CDR1 MDHEN, CDR2 SYDVKM. This CDR3 reads CASTQGGPGTYEQYF. Here the CDR3 DNA reads TGTGCCAGCACCCAAGGGGGCCCCGGTACCTACGAGCAGTACTTC.

This chain joins TRBV2 and TRBJ1-6; 8 positions match TRBD1. CDR1 SNHLY and CDR2 FYNNEI come from the germline V gene. The junction had 8 bases not matched to a gene; V was cut back by 7 bases and J by 6 bases. This CDR3 is 15 amino acids long. CDR3: CASIPRGQSNSPLHF. The CDR3 DNA reads as TGTGCCAGCATCCCCAGGGGGCAAAGTAATTCACCCCTCCACTTT.

The chain is built from TRBV28 and TRBJ1-3; 7 nucleotides match TRBD1. Germline values: CDR1 MDHEN, CDR2 SYDVKM. Trimming took 4 bases from V and 0 from J; bases not matched to a gene: 21. The CDR3 covers 21 residues. The CDR3 spells CASSSYAQGTVAMTSGNTIYF. The CDR3 nucleotides are TGTGCCAGCAGTTCTTATGCACAGGGGACGGTTGCTATGACCTCTGGAAACACCATATATTTT.

The chain uses TRBV7-2 and TRBJ1-4; D is unclear. V lost 1 base, J lost 7 bases, and 7 bases lay in between. The CDR3 contains 13 residues. CDR1 SGHTA and CDR2 FQGNSA come from the germline V gene. DNA of the CDR3: TGTGCCAGCAGCTTAGTGGAGGGTGAAAAACTGTTTTTT. Translating it yields CASSLVEGEKLFF.

This clone has more than one count but fewer than ten. The chain uses TRBV3-1 (or the pseudogene TRBV3-2) and TRBJ1-1, with D possibly TRBD1 on 6 matching bases. Germline V gene data show CDR1 as LGHDT and CDR2 as YNNKEL (reference sequence). This CDR3 is 13 amino acids long. The V end lost 4 bases, the J end lost 7 bases, and 13 bases lay between the germline ends. CDR3 sequence (DNA): TGTGCCAGCAGCCCAGGGGTAGGCAGTGAAGCTTTCTTT. Its protein is CASSPGVGSEAFF.

The chain carries TRBV12-5 and TRBJ1-6, with a possible D match to TRBD1 (6 bases). Germline V gives CDR1 LGHNT, CDR2 FRNRAP. Trimming shortened V by 6 bases and J by 10 bases, and 10 bases separated the two germline ends. This CDR3 is built from 12 residues. The chain's CDR3 is CASGNRVSPLHF. The CDR3 DNA reads TGTGCTAGTGGCAACAGGGTATCACCCCTCCACTTT.

The chain couples TRBV4-2 to TRBJ2-1, with TRBD2 identical over 11 bases. In germline, CDR1 is LGHNA, CDR2 YNFKEQ. The CDR3 has 15 amino acids. The V gene end was trimmed by 4 bases and the J gene end by 4 bases; junction bases not matched to a gene: 3. CDR3 protein: CASSRSGGDYNEQFF. CDR3 in DNA: TGTGCCAGCAGCCGTAGCGGGGGGGATTACAATGAGCAGTTCTTC.

This clone was seen just once. J is TRBJ1-5 and V is TRBV15; perhaps TRBD1 as D (5 bases). This CDR3 has 15 amino acids. Trimming shortened V by 0 bases and J by 5 bases, and 11 bases separated the two germline ends. Per the germline V gene, CDR1 is LNHNV and CDR2 is YYDKDF (reference sequence). The CDR3 loop reads CATSRDGRGDQPQHF. The CDR3 region has the DNA TGTGCCACCAGCAGAGATGGGAGGGGTGATCAGCCCCAGCATTTT.

The rearrangement links TRBV7-8 to TRBJ2-2; 9 positions agree with TRBD2. This CDR3 region has 18 residues. V dropped 5 bases and J dropped 7; count of bases not matched to a gene: 17. Per germline, CDR1 SGHVS and CDR2 FQNEAQ. The CDR3 DNA reads as TGTGCCAGCAGCCCACATTGGGGACTAGCCGGGGTCGGCGGGGAGCTGTTTTTT. Protein sequence: CASSPHWGLAGVGGELFF.

J is TRBJ1-2 and V is TRBV7-2, with D possibly TRBD1 on 5 matching bases. From germline, CDR1 is SGHTA and CDR2 FQGNSA. The CDR3 covers 15 residues. V lost 1 base, J lost 2 bases, and 11 bases lay in between. CDR3 sequence reads: CASSLVVQGNYGYTF. The CDR3 bases are TGTGCCAGCAGCTTAGTAGTCCAGGGCAACTATGGCTACACCTTC.

The chain employs TRBV9 and TRBJ2-5; TRBD1 agrees at 12 bases. Trimming removed 4 bases from V and 0 bases from J; junction bases left unmatched: 10. The CDR3 extends over 18 amino acids. Germline loops: CDR1 SGDLS, CDR2 YYNGEE. The CDR3 nucleotides read TGTGCCAGCAGCCCCGAGGGGACAGGGGGCGCGAACCAAGAGACCCAGTACTTC. This sequence encodes CASSPEGTGGANQETQYF.

Comments on this clone: This sample includes further DNA sequences coding for the same CDR3. V gene TRBV7-9 combines with J gene TRBJ1-1; D gene uncertain. The V end lost 1 base, the J end lost 8 bases, and 5 bases lay between the germline ends. Germline lookup yields CDR1 SEHNR and CDR2 FQNEAQ (reference sequence). The CDR3 is 11 residues long. The CDR3 DNA follows: TGTGCCAGCAGCTTAGGAGGGGAAGCTTTCTTT. Translating gives CASSLGGEAFF.

This clone is a singleton in its sample. The rearrangement uses TRBV10-1 and TRBJ2-1, with unresolved D. Trimming took 1 base from V and 0 from J, leaving 10 bases between them. The CDR3 is made up of 16 amino acids. Germline V gives CDR1 WNHNN, CDR2 SYGVQD (reference sequence). Written as DNA, the CDR3 is TGCGCCAGCAGTGAGTTTCTCTTGAGCTCCTACAATGAGCAGTTCTTC. Translating it yields CASSEFLLSSYNEQFF.

As DNA, the CDR3 is TGTGCCAGCAGCCCCGGGACAGAACTCACCGGGGAGCTGTTTTTT. This translates into CASSPGTELTGELFF. The genes are TRBV27 and TRBJ2-2, with 7 bases fitting TRBD1. This CDR3 has 15 residues. Trimming at V came to 6 bases and at J to 4 bases, leaving 8 bases not matched to a gene. CDR1 MNHEY and CDR2 SMNVEV come from the germline V gene (reference sequence).

The chain employs TRBV4-3 and TRBJ1-1, with TRBD1 as a possible D gene (5 bases). This CDR3 is built from 13 residues. From germline, CDR1 is LGHNA and CDR2 YSLEER. Between the trimmed V and J ends, which lost 0 bases and 8 bases, there was a span of 10 bases. CDR3 sequence reads: CASSQDRNREAFF. The CDR3 bases are TGCGCCAGCAGCCAAGATCGGAACAGGGAAGCTTTCTTT.

The V and J genes are TRBV5-5 and TRBJ1-4, with 9 bases aligning to TRBD1. The V gene end was trimmed by 4 bases and the J gene end by 7 bases; junction bases not matched to a gene: 8. The CDR3 has 15 residues. Germline CDR1 reads SGHKS; CDR2 reads YYEKEE (reference sequence). CDR3 residues: CASSIYVDRGEKLFF. CDR3 nucleotides: TGTGCCAGCAGCATTTACGTGGACAGGGGTGAAAAACTGTTTTTT. The full variable domain, with the rest looked up from reference TRBV5-5 and TRBJ1-4, is DAGVTQSPTHLIKTRGQQVTLRCSPISGHKSVSWYQQVLGQGPQFIFQYYEKEERGRGNFPDRFSARQFPNYSSELNVNALLLGDSALYLCASSIYVDRGEKLFFGSGTQLSVL.

The chain employs TRBV4-1 and TRBJ2-1; 9 nucleotides agree with TRBD2. The V gene's germline CDR1 is MGHRA and CDR2 YSYEKL. V gave up 0 bases and J gave up 5 bases; unmatched junction bases: 8. The CDR3 has 17 amino acids. In nucleotides, the CDR3 is TGCGCCAGCAGCCAAGAGCCGACTAGCGGTTCCCACAATGAGCAGTTCTTC. Protein sequence: CASSQEPTSGSHNEQFF.

The chain joins TRBV11-2 to TRBJ2-7; a weak D match, TRBD1 (6 bases). Germline V lookup: CDR1 SGHAT, CDR2 FQNNGV. This CDR3 is built from 15 residues. The germline V and J ends were trimmed by 0 bases and 2 bases, with 11 bases remaining between them. The CDR3: CASSLEAGTPYEQYF. The CDR3, as DNA: TGTGCCAGCAGCTTAGAGGCCGGGACACCCTACGAGCAGTACTTC. Supplemented by reference TRBV11-2 and TRBJ2-7, the full variable domain reads EAGVAQSPRYKIIEKRQSVAFWCNPISGHATLYWYQQILGQGPKLLIQFQNNGVVDDSQLPKDRFSAERLKGVDSTLKIQPAKLEDSAVYLCASSLEAGTPYEQYFGPGTRLTVT.

The rearrangement uses TRBV7-8 and TRBJ2-7; 12 nucleotides line up with TRBD2. Germline CDR1 reads SGHVS; CDR2 reads FQNEAQ. This CDR3 has 16 residues. Trimming took 5 bases from V and 0 from J; bases not matched to a gene: 5. The CDR3 reads CASSQTSGGLSYEQYF. The CDR3 bases are TGTGCCAGCAGCCAGACTAGCGGGGGCCTCTCCTACGAGCAGTACTTC.